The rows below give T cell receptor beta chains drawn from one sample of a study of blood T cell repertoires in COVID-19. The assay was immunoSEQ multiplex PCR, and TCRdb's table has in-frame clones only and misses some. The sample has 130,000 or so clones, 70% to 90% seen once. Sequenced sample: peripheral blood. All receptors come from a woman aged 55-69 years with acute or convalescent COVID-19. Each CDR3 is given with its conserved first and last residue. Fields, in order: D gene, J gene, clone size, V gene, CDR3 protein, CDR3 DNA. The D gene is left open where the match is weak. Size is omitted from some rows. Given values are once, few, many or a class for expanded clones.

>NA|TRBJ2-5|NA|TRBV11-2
CASSSAQTGTDF
TGTGCCAGCAGTTCGGCCCAGACAGGAACGGACTTC
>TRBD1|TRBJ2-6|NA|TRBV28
CASTLGQGNGANVLTF
TGTGCCAGCACCCTGGGACAGGGGAATGGGGCCAACGTCCTGACTTTC
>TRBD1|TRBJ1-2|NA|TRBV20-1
CSAHRGGYTF
TGCAGTGCTCACAGGGGCGGCTACACCTTC
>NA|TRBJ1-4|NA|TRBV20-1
CSASSFRTENEKLFF
TGCAGTGCTAGTTCATTCCGGACAGAAAATGAAAAACTGTTTTTT
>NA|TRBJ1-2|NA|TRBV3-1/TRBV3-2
CASSQDTRTVGYTF
TGTGCCAGCAGCCAAGACACCCGAACGGTTGGCTACACCTTC
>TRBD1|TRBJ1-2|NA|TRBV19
CASSTGQGLGYGYTF
TGTGCCAGTAGTACCGGACAGGGGTTGGGGTATGGCTACACCTTC
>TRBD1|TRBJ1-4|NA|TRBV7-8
CASSPRTGEKLFF
TGTGCCAGCAGCCCGAGGACAGGGGAAAAACTGTTTTTT
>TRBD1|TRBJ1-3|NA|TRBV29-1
CSVGGQAGSGNTIYF
TGCAGCGTTGGGGGACAGGCAGGATCTGGAAACACCATATATTTT
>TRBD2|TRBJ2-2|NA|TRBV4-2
CASSKVTSGGSNTGELFF
TGTGCCAGCAGCAAAGTAACTAGCGGGGGGTCGAACACCGGGGAGCTGTTTTTT
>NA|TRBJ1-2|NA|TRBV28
CASRTGVNYGYTF
TGTGCCAGCAGAACCGGGGTTAACTATGGCTACACCTTC
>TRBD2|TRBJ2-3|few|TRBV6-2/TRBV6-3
CASSYTGGGSDTQYF
TGTGCCAGCAGTTACACCGGGGGGGGGTCAGATACGCAGTATTTT
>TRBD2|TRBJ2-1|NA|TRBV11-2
CASSPQGTSGVTWDEQFF
TGTGCCAGCAGCCCACAAGGGACTAGCGGGGTTACTTGGGATGAGCAGTTCTTC
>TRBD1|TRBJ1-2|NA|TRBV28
CASNLGQGPTNGYTF
TGTGCCAGCAATCTAGGACAGGGACCCACTAATGGCTACACCTTC
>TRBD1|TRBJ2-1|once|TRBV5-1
CASSAVPTGGNEQFF
TGCGCCAGCAGCGCAGTTCCGACAGGGGGCAATGAGCAGTTCTTC
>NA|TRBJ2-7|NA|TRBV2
CASASYEQYF
TGTGCCAGCGCTAGCTACGAGCAGTACTTC
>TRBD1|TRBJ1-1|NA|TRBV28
CASSENRDREAFF
TGTGCCAGCAGTGAAAACCGGGACAGAGAAGCTTTCTTT
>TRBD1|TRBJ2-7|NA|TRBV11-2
CASSRLTGRPLGQYF
TGTGCCAGCAGTAGACTGACAGGGCGCCCCCTGGGGCAGTACTTC
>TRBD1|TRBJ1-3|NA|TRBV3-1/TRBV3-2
CASSRTGIENTIYF
TGTGCCAGCAGCCGGACAGGGATAGAGAACACCATATATTTT
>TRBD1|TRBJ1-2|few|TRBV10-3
CAISGGRTGDSYTF
TGTGCCATCAGTGGCGGAAGGACAGGAGATAGCTACACCTTC
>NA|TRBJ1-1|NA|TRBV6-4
CASSAQANTEAFF
TGTGCCAGCAGTGCCCAGGCGAACACTGAAGCTTTCTTT
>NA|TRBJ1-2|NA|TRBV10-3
CAISGQRDYGYTF
TGTGCCATCAGTGGACAGAGAGATTATGGCTACACCTTC
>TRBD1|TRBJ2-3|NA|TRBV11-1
CASSRTGTGTRDTQYF
TGTGCCAGCAGCCGAACCGGGACAGGGACACGAGATACGCAGTATTTT
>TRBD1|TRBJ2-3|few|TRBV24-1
CATSDLPGGRHTDTQYF
TGTGCCACCAGTGATTTGCCAGGGGGTAGGCACACAGATACGCAGTATTTT
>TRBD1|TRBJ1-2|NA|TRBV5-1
CASTRAIGQGIYGYTF
TGCGCCAGCACCCGTGCCATCGGACAGGGAATCTATGGCTACACCTTC
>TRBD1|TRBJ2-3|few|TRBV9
CASSPRGRRTDTQYF
TGTGCCAGCAGCCCCAGGGGGCGCCGAACAGATACGCAGTATTTT
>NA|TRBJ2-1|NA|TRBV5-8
CASSLIFREIEQFF
TGTGCCAGCAGCCTTATCTTTCGGGAGATTGAGCAGTTCTTC
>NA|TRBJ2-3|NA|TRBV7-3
CASSFGGADTQYF
TGTGCCAGCAGCTTTGGCGGGGCAGATACGCAGTATTTT
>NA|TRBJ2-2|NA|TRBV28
CASSLSVNTGELFF
TGTGCCAGCAGTTTAAGCGTGAACACCGGGGAGCTGTTTTTT
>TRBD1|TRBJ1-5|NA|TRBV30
CAWTGGSNQPQHF
TGTGCCTGGACAGGGGGAAGCAATCAGCCCCAGCATTTT
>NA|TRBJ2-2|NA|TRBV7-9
CASSLAALSGELFF
TGTGCCAGCAGCTTAGCGGCCCTTTCGGGGGAGCTGTTTTTT
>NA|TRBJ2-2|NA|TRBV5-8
CASSLEAHWNTGELFF
TGTGCCAGCAGCTTGGAAGCGCATTGGAACACCGGGGAGCTGTTTTTT
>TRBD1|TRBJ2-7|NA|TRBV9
CASSASGQGAYEQYF
TGTGCCAGCAGCGCCTCTGGGCAGGGGGCATACGAGCAGTACTTC
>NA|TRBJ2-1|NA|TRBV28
CASRRQESSYNEQFF
TGTGCCAGCAGGCGACAGGAAAGCTCCTACAATGAGCAGTTCTTC
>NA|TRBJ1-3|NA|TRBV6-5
CASTPGGTRNTIYF
TGTGCCAGCACCCCCGGGGGAACAAGAAACACCATATATTTT
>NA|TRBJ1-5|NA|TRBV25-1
CASIPEAGDQPQHF
TGTGCCAGCATCCCCGAAGCGGGGGATCAGCCCCAGCATTTT
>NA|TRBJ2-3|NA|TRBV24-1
CATSDTGNTQYF
TGTGCCACCAGTGATACAGGGAATACGCAGTATTTT
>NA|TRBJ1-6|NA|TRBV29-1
CSVRTGSSYNSPLHF
TGCAGCGTTAGGACGGGGAGCTCCTATAATTCACCCCTCCACTTT
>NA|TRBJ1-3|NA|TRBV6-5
CATSPWQGAGNTIYF
TGTGCCACCTCCCCTTGGCAGGGCGCTGGAAACACCATATATTTT
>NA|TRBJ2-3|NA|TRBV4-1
CASRRRANLINFSTDTQYF
TGCGCCAGCAGACGGCGGGCGAACTTGATTAATTTTAGCACAGATACGCAGTATTTT
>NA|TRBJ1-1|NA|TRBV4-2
CASSQGEGTEAFF
TGTGCCAGCAGCCAAGGGGAGGGTACTGAAGCTTTCTTT
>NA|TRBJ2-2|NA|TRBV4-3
CASSQDRSGIRHGELFF
TGCGCCAGCAGCCAAGATCGGTCGGGGATCCGTCACGGGGAGCTGTTTTTT
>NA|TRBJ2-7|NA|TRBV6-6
CASSRTTLTDNYEQYF
TGTGCCAGCAGTAGGACAACCCTGACGGACAATTACGAGCAGTACTTC
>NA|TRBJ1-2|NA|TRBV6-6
CASSFRANYGYTF
TGTGCCAGCAGCTTTAGAGCTAACTATGGCTACACCTTC
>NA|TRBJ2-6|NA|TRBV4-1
CASSLIRSSGANVLTF
TGCGCCAGCAGCCTCATCCGGAGCTCTGGGGCCAACGTCCTGACTTTC
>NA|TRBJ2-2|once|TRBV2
CASRGDFIGELFF
TGTGCCAGCAGGGGGGACTTCATCGGGGAGCTGTTTTTT
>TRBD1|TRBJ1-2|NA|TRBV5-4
CASSLAGTGVHGYTF
TGTGCCAGCAGCTTGGCCGGGACAGGGGTGCATGGCTACACCTTC